This T cell receptor beta chain comes out of a study of shared clonotypes between healthy human individuals. General observations from the study: The represented genetic and exposure-history diversity was limited by the small number of donors. Deeper or shallower sequencing was expected to change how clonotypes are shared among donors.

V was cut by 7 bases and J by 5 bases, with 24 bases left in between. The CDR3 length is 17 residues. CDR1 SEHNR and CDR2 FQNEAQ come from the germline V gene (reference sequence). Assay: immunoSEQ multiplex PCR; the TCRdb copy retains only in-frame clones and omits some. The data show approximately 620,000 clones, with around 97% seen just once and around 0.06% held by the top ten. Caucasian adults living in Nashville, Tennessee, provided all samples. About this clone itself: The antigen is undetermined.

V is TRBV7-9 and J is TRBJ2-1, with D perhaps matching TRBD1 or TRBD2 (5 bases each). This receptor was identified in a woman between 25 and 40 years old in good health. What was sequenced was naive CD4+ T cells sorted from blood. The sample's subset: CD45RA+ positively selected. The CDR3 DNA reads as TGTGCCAGCATGGGGGATCCGGGCACCCGAAGTGACAATGAGCAGTTCTTC. Translation gives CASMGDPGTRSDNEQFF. The full variable domain, its missing parts supplied by reference TRBV7-9 and TRBJ2-1, is DTGVSQNPRHKITKRGQNVTFRCDPISEHNRLYWYRQTLGQGPEFLTYFQNEAQLEKSRLLSDRFSAERPKGSFSTLEIQRTEQGDSAMYLCASMGDPGTRSDNEQFFGPGTRLTVL.